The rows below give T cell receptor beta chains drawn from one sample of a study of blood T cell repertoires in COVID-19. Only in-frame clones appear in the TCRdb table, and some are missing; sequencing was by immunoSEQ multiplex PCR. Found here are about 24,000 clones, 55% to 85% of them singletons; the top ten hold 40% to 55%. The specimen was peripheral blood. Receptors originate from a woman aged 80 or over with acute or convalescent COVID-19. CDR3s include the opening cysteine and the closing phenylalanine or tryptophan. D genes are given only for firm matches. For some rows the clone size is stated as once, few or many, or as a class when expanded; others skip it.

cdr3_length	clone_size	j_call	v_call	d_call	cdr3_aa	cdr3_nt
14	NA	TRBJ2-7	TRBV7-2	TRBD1	CASSARQGKYEQYF	TGTGCCAGCAGCGCCCGACAGGGAAAGTACGAGCAGTACTTC
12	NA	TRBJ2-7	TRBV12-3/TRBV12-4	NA	CASSQGLYEQYF	TGTGCCAGCAGTCAGGGACTGTACGAGCAGTACTTC
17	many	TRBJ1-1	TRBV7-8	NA	CASSLDFVPGRRTEAFF	TGTGCCAGCAGCTTAGATTTTGTGCCGGGCAGGAGGACTGAAGCTTTCTTT
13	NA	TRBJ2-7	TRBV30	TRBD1	CAWSRDSLLEQYF	TGTGCCTGGAGTAGGGACAGCCTCCTGGAGCAGTACTTC
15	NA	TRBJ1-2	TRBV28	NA	CASSTDRSYTYGYTF	TGTGCCAGCAGTACTGACAGGTCTTATACTTATGGCTACACCTTC
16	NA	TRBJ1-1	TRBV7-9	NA	CASSPWTRTMNTEAFF	TGTGCCAGCAGCCCTTGGACAAGGACTATGAACACTGAAGCTTTCTTT
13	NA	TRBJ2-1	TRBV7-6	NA	CASSPQVSREQFF	TGTGCCAGCAGCCCCCAAGTCTCGCGTGAGCAGTTCTTC
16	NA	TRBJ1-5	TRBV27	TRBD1	CASRDRGIYSNQPQHF	TGTGCCAGCAGGGACAGGGGGATCTATAGCAATCAGCCCCAGCATTTT
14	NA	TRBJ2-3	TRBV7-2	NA	CASSLQPRNTAQYF	TGTGCCAGCAGCTTACAGCCTAGAAATACCGCGCAGTATTTT
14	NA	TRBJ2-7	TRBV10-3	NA	CAITKTGSSYEQYF	TGTGCCATCACCAAAACAGGATCCTCCTACGAGCAGTACTTC
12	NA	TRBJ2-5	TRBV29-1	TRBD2	CSAGGGMETQYF	TGCAGCGCCGGGGGAGGGATGGAGACCCAGTACTTC
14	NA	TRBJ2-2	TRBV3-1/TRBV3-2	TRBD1	CASSQGQGAGELFF	TGTGCCAGCAGCCAAGGACAGGGGGCCGGGGAGCTGTTTTTT
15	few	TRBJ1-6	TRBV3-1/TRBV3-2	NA	CASSQDRAGYSPLHF	TGTGCCAGCAGCCAAGATAGGGCAGGGTATTCACCCCTCCACTTT
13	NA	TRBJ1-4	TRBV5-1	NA	CASSLTGNEKLFF	TGCGCCAGCAGCTTGACAGGGAATGAAAAACTGTTTTTT
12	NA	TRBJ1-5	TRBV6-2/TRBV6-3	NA	CASSYSSGTQHF	TGTGCCAGCAGTTACTCGTCAGGGACCCAGCATTTT
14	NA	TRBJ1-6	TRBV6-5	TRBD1	CASKGGQGVRTLHF	TGTGCCAGCAAGGGGGGACAGGGGGTTAGAACCCTCCACTTT
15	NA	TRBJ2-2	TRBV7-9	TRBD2	CASSFGISGSLVVFF	TGTGCCAGCAGCTTCGGAATTAGCGGGAGTTTAGTGGTGTTTTTT
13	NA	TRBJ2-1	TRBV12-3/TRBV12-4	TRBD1	CASSTQTGTEQFF	TGTGCCAGCAGTACTCAGACAGGGACTGAGCAGTTCTTC
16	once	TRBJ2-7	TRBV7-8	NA	CASSPQGGGAPYEQYF	TGTGCCAGCAGCCCCCAGGGGGGCGGGGCCCCCTACGAGCAGTACTTC
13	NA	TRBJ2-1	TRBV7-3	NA	CASSLATSYEQFF	TGTGCCAGCAGCTTAGCTACTAGCTATGAGCAGTTCTTC
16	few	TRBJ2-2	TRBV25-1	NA	CASSESGRGSTGELFF	TGTGCCAGCAGTGAATCGGGTAGGGGGAGCACCGGGGAGCTGTTTTTT
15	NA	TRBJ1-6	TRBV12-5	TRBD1	CASGLGQGAFSPLHF	TGTGCTAGTGGTTTGGGCCAGGGGGCTTTCTCACCCCTCCACTTT
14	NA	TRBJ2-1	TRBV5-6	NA	CASSSTGPYNEQFF	TGTGCCAGCAGCTCAACAGGGCCTTACAATGAGCAGTTCTTC
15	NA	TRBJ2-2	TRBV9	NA	CASRTGTGNTGELFF	TGTGCCAGCAGAACCGGGACTGGGAACACCGGGGAGCTGTTTTTT
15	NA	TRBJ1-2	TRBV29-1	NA	CSVELTGWQGTGYTF	TGCAGCGTTGAATTAACTGGGTGGCAGGGGACTGGCTACACCTTC
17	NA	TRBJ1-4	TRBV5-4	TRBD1	CASSLAGGLSTNEKLFF	TGTGCCAGCAGCTTGGCAGGGGGGCTGTCCACTAATGAAAAACTGTTTTTT
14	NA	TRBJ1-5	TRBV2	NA	CASTGGLGNQPQHF	TGTGCCAGCACGGGGGGGTTAGGCAATCAGCCCCAGCATTTT
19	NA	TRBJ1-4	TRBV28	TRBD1	CASIPGGGSVPGRDEKLFF	TGTGCCAGCATACCTGGAGGGGGCTCTGTGCCCGGAAGGGATGAAAAACTGTTTTTT
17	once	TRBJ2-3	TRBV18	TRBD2	CASSPSASGAKRGTQYF	TGTGCCAGCTCACCATCCGCTAGCGGGGCCAAACGAGGTACGCAGTATTTT
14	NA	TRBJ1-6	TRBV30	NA	CASSRGLNFSPLHF	TGTGCCTCGTCCAGAGGTCTGAATTTTTCACCCCTCCACTTT
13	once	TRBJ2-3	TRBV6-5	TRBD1	CASRTGAGDTQYF	TGTGCCAGCAGGACAGGGGCGGGGGATACGCAGTATTTT
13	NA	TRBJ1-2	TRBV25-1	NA	CASTPREGDSYTF	TGTGCCAGCACCCCCCGGGAGGGGGACAGCTACACCTTC
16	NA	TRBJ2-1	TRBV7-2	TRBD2	CASSSTILAGVVEQFF	TGTGCCAGCAGCTCAACCATCTTAGCGGGAGTAGTTGAGCAGTTCTTC
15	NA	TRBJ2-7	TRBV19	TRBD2	CASSIKLAASYEQYF	TGTGCCAGTAGTATCAAACTAGCGGCCTCCTACGAGCAGTACTTC
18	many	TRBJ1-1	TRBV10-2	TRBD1	CASSESTGTLPANTEAFF	TGCGCCAGCAGTGAGTCGACAGGGACATTACCCGCGAACACTGAAGCTTTCTTT
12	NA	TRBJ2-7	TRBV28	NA	CASAGQSYEQYF	TGTGCCAGCGCGGGACAGTCCTACGAGCAGTACTTC
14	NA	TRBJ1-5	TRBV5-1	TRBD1	CASSLGTGPQPQHF	TGCGCCAGCAGCCTCGGGACAGGGCCTCAGCCCCAGCATTTT
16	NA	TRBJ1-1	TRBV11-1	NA	CASSLNKGARGTEAFF	TGTGCCAGCAGCTTAAACAAAGGCGCCAGGGGCACTGAAGCTTTCTTT
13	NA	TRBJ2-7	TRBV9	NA	CASSAAFLGEQYF	TGTGCCAGCAGCGCCGCGTTTCTCGGGGAGCAGTACTTC
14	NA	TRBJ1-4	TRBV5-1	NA	CASSLEGTNEKLFF	TGCGCCAGCAGCTTGGAGGGGACTAATGAAAAACTGTTTTTT
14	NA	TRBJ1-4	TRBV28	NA	CASSSGSFNEKLFF	TGTGCCAGCAGTTCAGGGTCGTTTAATGAAAAACTGTTTTTT
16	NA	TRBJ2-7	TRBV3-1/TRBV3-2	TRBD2	CASSQWDLAGGYEQYF	TGTGCCAGCAGCCAATGGGACCTAGCGGGGGGTTACGAGCAGTACTTC
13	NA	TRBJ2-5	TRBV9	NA	CASSRSGCETQYF	TGTGCCAGCAGTCGAAGCGGGTGTGAGACCCAGTACTTC
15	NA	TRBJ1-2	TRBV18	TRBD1	CASSQRTGRSYGYTF	TGTGCCAGCTCACAAAGGACAGGCCGCTCCTATGGCTACACCTTC
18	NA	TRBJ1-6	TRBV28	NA	CASSLLSGSSSYNSPLHF	TGTGCCAGCAGTTTATTATCGGGGTCGAGCTCCTATAATTCACCCCTCCACTTT
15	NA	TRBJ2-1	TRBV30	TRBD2	CAWTRGTRNYNEQFF	TGTGCCTGGACTAGAGGGACTAGAAATTACAATGAGCAGTTCTTC
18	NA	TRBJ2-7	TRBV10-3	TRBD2	CAISAMSPRLAGGNEQYF	TGTGCCATCAGTGCCATGAGCCCCCGACTAGCGGGAGGTAACGAGCAGTACTTC
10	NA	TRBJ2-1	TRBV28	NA	CASALQEQFF	TGTGCCAGCGCCCTTCAGGAGCAGTTCTTC
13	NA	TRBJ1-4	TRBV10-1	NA	CASRDSSNEKLFF	TGCGCCAGCAGGGACAGCTCGAATGAAAAACTGTTTTTT
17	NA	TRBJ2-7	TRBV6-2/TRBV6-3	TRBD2	CASSYYSSGSGSYEQYF	TGTGCCAGCAGTTACTATTCTAGCGGCTCCGGCTCCTACGAGCAGTACTTC
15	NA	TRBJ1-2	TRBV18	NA	CASSPQGEINYGYTF	TGTGCCAGCTCACCACAGGGGGAGATCAACTATGGCTACACCTTC
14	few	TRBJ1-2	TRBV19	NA	CASSIDDSLYGYTF	TGTGCCAGTAGTATAGATGACAGTCTCTATGGCTACACCTTC
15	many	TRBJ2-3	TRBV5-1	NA	CASSSPGAGVGTQYF	TGCGCCAGCAGCAGCCCAGGGGCTGGAGTCGGTACGCAGTATTTT
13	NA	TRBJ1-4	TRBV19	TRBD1	CASSYGQGGKLFF	TGTGCCAGTAGTTACGGACAGGGAGGAAAACTGTTTTTT
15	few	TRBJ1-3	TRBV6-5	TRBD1	CASSLTGTGGNTIYF	TGTGCCAGCAGTCTTACCGGGACAGGTGGAAACACCATATATTTT
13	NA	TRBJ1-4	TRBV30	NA	CAWSANSNEKLFF	TGTGCCTGGAGTGCGAACAGTAATGAAAAACTGTTTTTT
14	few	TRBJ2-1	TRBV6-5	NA	CASRNRALYNEQFF	TGTGCCAGCAGAAACAGGGCCCTCTACAATGAGCAGTTCTTC
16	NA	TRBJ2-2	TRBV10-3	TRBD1	CAISATGTGNTGELFF	TGTGCCATCAGTGCTACCGGGACAGGGAACACCGGGGAGCTGTTTTTT
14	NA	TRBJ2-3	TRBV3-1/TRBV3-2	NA	CASSQVRNTDTQYF	TGTGCCAGCAGCCAAGTGAGGAACACAGATACGCAGTATTTT
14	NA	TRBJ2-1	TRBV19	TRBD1	CASSRQGALNEQFF	TGTGCCAGTAGCCGACAGGGGGCCCTAAATGAGCAGTTCTTC